This T cell receptor beta chain was recovered during a study of vaccination and CD4 T cells after COVID-19. Whole-study results and caveats: Among convalescent patients, a median approximately 90% of reactive clones emerged only after vaccination.

Time point meaning: late sampling 161 to 241 days after vaccination in three convalescent patients. Treatment specified: roughly nine-day PBMC culture with coronavirus spike peptide pools or control peptides (ViraFEST assay). The Oncomine TCR Beta short-read assay was applied to DNA of cultured CD4+ T cells. The authors extracted genomic DNA from cultured CD4+ T cells. TCRdb itself ran the PCR reads through MiXCR, one entry per CDR3 protein. The sample contains 20,000 to 25,000 distinct CDR3 sequences, 30% to 45% of which appear only once. The CDR3 is 14 residues long. Looked up from germline, CDR1 is MDHEN and CDR2 is SYDVKM. The V segment lost 8 bases and the J segment 1 base; nucleotides outside the gene matches: 6. Comment on this clonotype: The antigen is undetermined.

Here the sequenced sample was CD4+ T cells from blood, cultured in vitro, taken about 7 months after SARS-CoV-2 vaccination. The chain recombines TRBV28 with TRBJ1-1, with 8 bases fitting TRBD1. This sequence originates from a human donor who had recovered from COVID-19. The DNA of the CDR3 is TGTGCCAGCTTCATAGGGACAGGGAACACTGAAGCTTTCTTT. Translated, it gives CASFIGTGNTEAFF. The full variable domain, with the rest looked up from reference TRBV28 and TRBJ1-1, is DVKVTQSSRYLVKRTGEKVFLECVQDMDHENMFWYRQDPGLGLRLIYFSYDVKMKEKGDIPEGYSVSREKKERFSLILESASTNQTSMYLCASFIGTGNTEAFFGQGTRLTVV.